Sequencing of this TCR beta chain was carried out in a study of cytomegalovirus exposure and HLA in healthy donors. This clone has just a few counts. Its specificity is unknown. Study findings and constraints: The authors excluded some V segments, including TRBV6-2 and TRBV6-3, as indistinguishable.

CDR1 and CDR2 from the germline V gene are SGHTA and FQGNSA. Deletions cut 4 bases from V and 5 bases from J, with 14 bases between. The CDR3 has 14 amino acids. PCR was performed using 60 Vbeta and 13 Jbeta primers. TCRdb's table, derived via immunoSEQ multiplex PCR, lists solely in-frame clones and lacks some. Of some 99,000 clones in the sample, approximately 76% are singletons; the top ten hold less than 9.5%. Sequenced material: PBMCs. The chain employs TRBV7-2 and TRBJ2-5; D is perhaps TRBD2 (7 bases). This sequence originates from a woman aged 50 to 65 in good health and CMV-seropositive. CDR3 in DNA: TGTGCCAGCAGCTCTATAGGGGGGGCGGAGACCCAGTACTTC. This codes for CASSSIGGAETQYF. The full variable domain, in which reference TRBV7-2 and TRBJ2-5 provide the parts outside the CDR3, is GAGVSQSPSNKVTEKGKDVELRCDPISGHTALYWYRQSLGQGLEFLIYFQGNSAPDKSGLPSDRFSAERTGGSVSTLTIQRTQQEDSAVYLCASSSIGGAETQYFGPGTRLLVL.